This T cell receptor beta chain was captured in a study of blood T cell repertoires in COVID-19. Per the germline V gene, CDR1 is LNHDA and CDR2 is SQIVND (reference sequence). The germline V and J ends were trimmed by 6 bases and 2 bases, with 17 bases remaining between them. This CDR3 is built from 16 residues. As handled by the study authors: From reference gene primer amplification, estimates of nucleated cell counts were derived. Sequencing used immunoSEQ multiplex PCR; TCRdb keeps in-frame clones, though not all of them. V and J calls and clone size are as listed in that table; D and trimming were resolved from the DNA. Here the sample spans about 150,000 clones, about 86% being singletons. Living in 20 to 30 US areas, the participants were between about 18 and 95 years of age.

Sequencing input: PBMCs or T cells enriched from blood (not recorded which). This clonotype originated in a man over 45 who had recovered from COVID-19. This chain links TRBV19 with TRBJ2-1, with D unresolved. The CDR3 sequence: CASRRSPSIAYNEQFF. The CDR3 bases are TGTGCCAGTAGAAGATCCCCATCGATAGCCTACAATGAGCAGTTCTTC.